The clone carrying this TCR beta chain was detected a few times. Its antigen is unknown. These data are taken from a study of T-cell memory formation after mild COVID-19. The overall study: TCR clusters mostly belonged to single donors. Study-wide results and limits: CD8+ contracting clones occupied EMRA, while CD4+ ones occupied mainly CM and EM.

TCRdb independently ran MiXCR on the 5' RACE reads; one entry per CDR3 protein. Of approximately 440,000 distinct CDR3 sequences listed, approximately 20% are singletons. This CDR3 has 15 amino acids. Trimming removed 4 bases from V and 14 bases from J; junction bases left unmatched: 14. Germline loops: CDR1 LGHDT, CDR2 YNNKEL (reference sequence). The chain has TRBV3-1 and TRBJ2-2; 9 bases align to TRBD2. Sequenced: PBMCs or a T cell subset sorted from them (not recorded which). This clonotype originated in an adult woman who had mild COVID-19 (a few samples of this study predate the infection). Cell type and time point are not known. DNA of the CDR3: TGTGCCAGCAGCCCCCTTGGTAGCGGGGGCCTCGGCCTGTTTTTT. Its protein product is CASSPLGSGGLGLFF.